These 28 T cell receptor beta chains came from one sample sequenced in a study of immune characterization of retroperitoneal liposarcoma. TCRdb re-derived calls from the PCR reads in MiXCR, one entry per CDR3 protein. The data hold 2,500 to 3,000 distinct CDR3 sequences, with roughly 50% observed a single time. The sample consisted of tumor tissue. The receptors stem from a male donor with retroperitoneal liposarcoma.

There are a few counts of this clonotype. The chain couples TRBV6-1 to TRBJ2-4; no clear D gene. The CDR3 loop spans 14 amino acids. Germline V gene data show CDR1 as MNHNS and CDR2 as SASEGT. V lost 4 bases and J lost 0, with 7 bases in between. Here the CDR3 DNA reads TGTGCCAGCAGTGGCGAGTTAGCCAAAAACATTCAGTACTTC. It codes for CASSGELAKNIQYF.

This clonotype is medium-sized (0.01 to 0.1%) in the sample. The chain combines TRBV6-6 with TRBJ2-3, with TRBD2 matching over 12 bases. This CDR3 comprises 19 residues. V trimming: 5 bases; J trimming: 1 base; junction bases outside the gene matches: 13. CDR1 is MNHNY, CDR2 SVGAGI, per germline (reference sequence). Written as DNA, the CDR3 is TGTGCCAGCAGTCTACTAGCGGGGGGTTTCGACTTTGGCACAGATACGCAGTATTTT. It is translated as CASSLLAGGFDFGTDTQYF.

Notes on this clonotype: Mismatch with germline at one junction end may stem from a read error. The rearrangement uses TRBV6-1 and TRBJ2-3; weak D call: TRBD1 (5 bases). Germline V gene data show CDR1 as MNHNS and CDR2 as SASEGT. There are 18 residues in the CDR3. The CDR3 nucleotides read TGTGCCAGCAGTGAAAGCCGTGTCGACGCAGGGTCGAGCTTTTGGCAGTACTTT. Amino acids: CASSESRVDAGSSFWQYF.

The V and J genes are TRBV12-3 or TRBV12-4 and TRBJ2-1; 8 positions agree with TRBD2. V gave up 6 bases and J gave up 10 bases; unmatched junction bases: 5. This CDR3 has 12 residues. The CDR3 spells CASSRTSWEQFF. The DNA for the CDR3 is TGTGCCAGCAGCCGGACTAGCTGGGAGCAGTTCTTC.

This clonotype was picked up a small number of times. The chain is built from TRBV6-1 and TRBJ2-1, with D perhaps being TRBD1 or TRBD2 (6 bases each). V was clipped by 0 bases and J by 9 bases, with 12 bases between them. The CDR3 spans 14 residues. Germline V gene data show CDR1 as MNHNS and CDR2 as SASEGT. The CDR3 here is CASSEALGGIEQFF. The CDR3 nucleotides read TGTGCCAGCAGTGAAGCGCTAGGGGGGATTGAGCAGTTCTTC.

This clonotype was counted a few times. The chain joins TRBV7-2 to TRBJ2-3; possibly TRBD2 for D (5 bases). The CDR3 runs 13 residues. CDR1 is SGHTA and CDR2 is FQGNSA in the germline V gene. V was clipped by 5 bases and J by 4 bases, with 10 bases between them. CDR3 amino acids: CASSKTAADTQYF. CDR3 in DNA: TGTGCCAGCAGCAAAACAGCGGCAGATACGCAGTATTTT. The variable domain in full, completed from reference TRBV7-2 and TRBJ2-3, reads GAGVSQSPSNKVTEKGKDVELRCDPISGHTALYWYRQSLGQGLEFLIYFQGNSAPDKSGLPSDRFSAERTGGSVSTLTIQRTQQEDSAVYLCASSKTAADTQYFGPGTRLTVL.

J is TRBJ2-7 and V is TRBV12-3 or TRBV12-4, with D tentatively TRBD2 (6 bases). The J call is doubtful: the DNA matches TRBJ2-1 better. The CDR3 has 14 residues. The CDR3 DNA reads as TGTGCCAGCACCCTATCGGCCGGGAGCAATGAGCAGTTCTTC. Its protein product is CASTLSAGSNEQFF.

The genes are TRBV7-8 and TRBJ2-5, with D unresolved. The J call could be wrong; TRBJ2-7 is a better fit for the DNA end. This CDR3 region has 15 residues. From germline, CDR1 is SGHVS and CDR2 FQNEAQ. The CDR3, as DNA: TGTGCCAGCAGCGTCCGGGCGACCGAGGTCGGCGAGCAGTACTTC. Amino acid sequence: CASSVRATEVGEQYF.

J is TRBJ2-5 and V is TRBV6-1, with D possibly matching TRBD1 (5 bases). Germline V CDR1 and CDR2: MNHNS, SASEGT. The germline V and J ends were trimmed by 4 bases and 5 bases, with 14 bases remaining between them. The CDR3 covers 14 residues. The DNA for the CDR3 is TGTGCCAGCAGTGCTTTACTCCCAGGGGAGACCCAGTACTTC. It translates to CASSALLPGETQYF.

The V and J genes are TRBV12-3 or TRBV12-4 and TRBJ2-6, with D possibly TRBD1 on 6 matching bases. The CDR3 consists of 15 residues. V lost 1 base, J lost 3 bases, and 7 bases lay in between. This CDR3 is CASSLGGGGANVLTF. CDR3 DNA: TGTGCCAGCAGTTTAGGAGGGGGTGGGGCCAACGTCCTGACTTTC.

The table lists this clonotype with a few counts. The gene calls are TRBV6-1 and TRBJ2-5; D not resolved. The germline CDR1 and CDR2 sequences are MNHNS and SASEGT. The V gene lost 2 bases and the J gene lost 4 bases, with 17 bases spanning the gap. CDR3 length equals 16 residues. The CDR3 coding sequence is TGTGCCAGCAGTGAACCCGCCGGTACCTCTCGAGAGACCCAGTACTTC. Protein: CASSEPAGTSRETQYF.

In this sample, this clonotype turned up a few times. The V and J genes are TRBV4-1 and TRBJ1-1, with D perhaps TRBD1 (5 bases). V gave up 2 bases and J gave up 0 bases, with 19 bases separating them. This CDR3 has 18 residues. Germline values: CDR1 MGHRA, CDR2 YSYEKL. CDR3 bases: TGCGCCAGCAGCCAAAAAGGGACCGCCATTCAAATGAACACTGAAGCTTTCTTT. As protein: CASSQKGTAIQMNTEAFF.

This clonotype counts as medium-sized. As DNA, the CDR3 is TGTGCCAGCAGCTTGCGCGAACGGGACCGTCTTTTGTCCGGGGAGCTGTTTTTT. The encoded protein is CASSLRERDRLLSGELFF. The chain uses TRBV7-2 and TRBJ2-2, with D possibly being TRBD1 or TRBD2 (5 bases each). V was cut by 3 bases and J by 6 bases, with 23 bases left in between. CDR3 length: 18 residues. CDR1 SGHTA and CDR2 FQGNSA come from the germline V gene.

The rearrangement uses TRBV4-1 and TRBJ1-4; D gene uncertain. V was pared by 4 bases and J by 1 base, with 10 bases between. Germline V CDR1 and CDR2: MGHRA, YSYEKL. This CDR3 spans 15 amino acids. The CDR3 nucleotides are TGCGCCAGCAGCCCTATTGGGTTAACTAATGAAAAACTGTTTTTT. It specifies CASSPIGLTNEKLFF.

The table lists this clonotype with a count of one. The missing conserved phenylalanine or tryptophan at the end of this CDR3 makes a read error likely. The chain recombines TRBV11-2 with TRBJ2-5, with 13 bases that match TRBD2. CDR1 SGHAT and CDR2 FQNNGV come from the germline V gene. With V trimmed by 5 bases and J by 4 bases, 7 bases remained unmatched. The CDR3 totals 16 residues. The CDR3 region has the DNA TGTGCCAGCAGCCGGACTAGCGGGAGCTCCCGAGAGACCCAGTACCTC. Amino acids: CASSRTSGSSRETQYL.

The chain carries TRBV5-5 and TRBJ2-1; D perhaps matches TRBD1 (5 bases). The J call may be incorrect, as the DNA end agrees better with TRBJ2-7. Germline CDR1 SGHKS, CDR2 YYEKEE (reference sequence). The CDR3 is 15 residues long. The CDR3 sequence is CASSLNSGLSYEQYF. CDR3 bases: TGTGCCAGCAGCTTGAATTCAGGGCTATCCTACGAGCAGTACTTC.

This clonotype is labeled medium-sized. This sequence joins TRBV7-2 and TRBJ2-1; 9 nucleotides match TRBD2. The DNA end is a closer match to TRBJ2-7, so the J assignment may be wrong. The germline CDR1 and CDR2 sequences are SGHTA and FQGNSA. The CDR3 spans 17 residues. CDR3 DNA sequence: TGTGCCAGCAGCTTAGTCTCTCTAGCGGGAAGCTCCTACGAGCAGTACTTC. This codes for CASSLVSLAGSSYEQYF.

DNA of the CDR3: TGTGCCGCAGGAGACTACGGCTCCTACGAGCAGTTCTTC. Protein: CAAGDYGSYEQFF. This rearrangement joins TRBV6-1 to TRBJ2-1, with a possible D match to TRBD2 (5 bases). CDR1 and CDR2 (germline): MNHNS, SASEGT. Trimming removed 11 bases from V and 10 bases from J, with 21 bases in between. The length of the CDR3 is 13 residues.

A few counts support this clonotype. V and J are TRBV6-1 and TRBJ2-1; D call uncertain. V lost 1 base and J lost 8, with 12 bases in between. Germline loops: CDR1 MNHNS, CDR2 SASEGT. CDR3 length equals 14 residues. DNA for the CDR3: TGTGCCAGCAGTGAAGTGGAAAGGCTAGATGAGCAGTTCTTC. This encodes CASSEVERLDEQFF.

This clonotype has just a few counts. The rearrangement links TRBV7-6 to TRBJ2-3; D gene unclear. The CDR3 is 15 amino acids. V gave up 5 bases and J gave up 5 bases, with 17 bases separating them. Germline values: CDR1 SGHVS, CDR2 FNYEAQ. This chain's CDR3 is CASSPGGPARDTQYF. DNA of the CDR3: TGTGCCAGCAGCCCCGGTGGGCCGGCTAGAGATACGCAGTATTTT.

Only a few counts were recorded for this clonotype. The V gene is TRBV4-1, the J gene TRBJ2-1; 15 nucleotides agree with TRBD2. This CDR3 has 19 residues. V shed 3 bases, J shed 13 bases, and the junction held 19 bases outside the gene matches. Germline CDR1 is MGHRA and CDR2 is YSYEKL. This CDR3 reads CASSHPGLAGGPIQETQFF. CDR3 sequence (DNA): TGCGCCAGCAGCCATCCCGGACTAGCGGGGGGGCCGATACAAGAGACCCAGTTCTTC.

By share, this clonotype counts as medium-sized. This chain joins TRBV6-1 and TRBJ2-1, with D unclear. V lost 0 bases and J lost 10, with 4 bases in between. The CDR3 runs to 11 residues. CDR1 is MNHNS, CDR2 SASEGT, per germline. The CDR3 region has the DNA TGTGCCAGCAGTGAAGCAGGGGAGCAGTTCTTC. The encoded protein is CASSEAGEQFF.

By sample fraction, this clonotype is medium-sized (0.01 to 0.1%). J is TRBJ2-2 and V is TRBV7-7; D is unresolved. Trimming took off 3 bases at V and 5 bases at J, with 7 bases between the two ends. The germline V gene encodes CDR1 SSHAT and CDR2 FNYEAQ (reference sequence). This CDR3 is built from 13 residues. CDR3 DNA: TGTGCCAGCAGCTTCGAAGAGACCGGGGAGCTGTTTTTT. The encoded protein is CASSFEETGELFF.

This chain joins TRBV6-1 and TRBJ2-1; a possible D gene is TRBD1 (7 bases). With 8 bases removed from V and 12 bases from J, the gap between germline ends came to 17 bases. The CDR3 is 12 amino acids. The germline CDR1 and CDR2 sequences are MNHNS and SASEGT. The CDR3 region has the DNA TGTGCCAGCTGGTCTACGGGGGACAGGCAGTTCTTC. It translates to CASWSTGDRQFF.

J is TRBJ2-7 and V is TRBV7-2; 10 positions match TRBD2. Trimming cost V 2 bases and J 2 bases; bases outside gene matches: 0. Germline V gives CDR1 SGHTA, CDR2 FQGNSA. This CDR3 is 14 amino acids long. The CDR3 spells CASSLLAGAYEQYF. The CDR3 coding sequence is TGTGCCAGCAGCTTACTAGCGGGGGCCTACGAGCAGTACTTC.

The rearrangement uses TRBV6-1 and TRBJ1-1, with TRBD1 matching over 8 bases. CDR1 and CDR2 from the germline V gene are MNHNS and SASEGT. The length of the CDR3 is 12 residues. V lost 6 bases and J lost 7; bases outside the gene matches: 4. This chain's CDR3 is CASRVTGGEAFF. For the CDR3, the DNA is TGTGCCAGCAGGGTAACAGGGGGTGAAGCTTTCTTT.

This clonotype was seen more than once but under ten times. The germline gene is not matched at one end of the junction; a read error may be the cause. The rearrangement joins TRBV7-2 to TRBJ1-5; TRBD1 is a possible D gene (5 bases). Per the germline V gene, CDR1 is SGHTA and CDR2 is FQGNSA. There are 16 residues in the CDR3. CDR3 residues: CASTLLGAFGNQPQHF. In nucleotides, the CDR3 is TGTGCCAGCACCTTACTAGGGGCGTTTGGCAATCAGCCCCAGCATTTT.

V gene TRBV6-1 combines with J gene TRBJ2-4, with D possibly matching TRBD1 (6 bases). Germline-derived CDR1 and CDR2 are MNHNS and SASEGT. Trimming removed 8 bases from V and 8 bases from J, with 19 bases in between. The CDR3 has 14 amino acids. The CDR3 region has the DNA TGTGCCAGCGGATCCGGACAGCAAGGGGACATTCAGTACTTC. Protein product: CASGSGQQGDIQYF.